This T cell receptor (beta chain) was captured in a study of shared clonotypes between healthy human individuals. The study, taken as a whole, reports: Collection of samples was limited to blood; tissue repertoires likely differ.

Terminally differentiated effector memory CD45RA+ cells were excluded by CCR7 positive selection of CD45RO-negative cells. Adult Caucasians living in Nashville, Tennessee made up all of the donors. Germline V CDR1 and CDR2: MGHRA, YSYEKL. Trimming took off 0 bases at V and 3 bases at J, with 7 bases between the two ends. The CDR3 loop spans 14 amino acids. Per the study methods: For the immunoSEQ data, sequences were junction-only without quality scores, so filtering differed. Clones were sequenced by immunoSEQ multiplex PCR, and TCRdb holds only the in-frame ones, with some missing. The V and J calls and the clone size are those of that table, but D and trimming were determined from the DNA. The table has some 2.1 million clones, about 94% seen once. In the case of this clone: The antigen is unknown.

The source is a man younger than 35 in good health. Some clones in this sample may be carry-over from other donors' samples. The chain uses TRBV4-1 and TRBJ2-3; D not certain. The sample comprised naive CD8+ T cells from PBMCs. The CDR3 loop is CASSQDPGTDTQYF. The CDR3 nucleotides read TGCGCCAGCAGCCAAGATCCCGGGACAGATACGCAGTATTTT.